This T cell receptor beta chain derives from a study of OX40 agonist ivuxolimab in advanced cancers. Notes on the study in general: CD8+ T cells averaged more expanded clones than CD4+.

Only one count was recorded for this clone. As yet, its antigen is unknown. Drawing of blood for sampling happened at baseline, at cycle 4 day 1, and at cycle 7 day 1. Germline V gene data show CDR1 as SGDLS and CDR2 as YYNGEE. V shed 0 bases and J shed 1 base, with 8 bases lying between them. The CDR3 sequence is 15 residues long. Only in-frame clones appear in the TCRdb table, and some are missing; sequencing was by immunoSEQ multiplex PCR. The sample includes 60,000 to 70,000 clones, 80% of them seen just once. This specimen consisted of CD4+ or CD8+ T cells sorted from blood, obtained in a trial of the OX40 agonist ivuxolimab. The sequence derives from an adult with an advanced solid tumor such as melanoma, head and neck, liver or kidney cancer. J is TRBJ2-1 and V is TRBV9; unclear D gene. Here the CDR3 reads CASSVESASYNEQFF. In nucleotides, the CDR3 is TGTGCCAGCAGCGTAGAGTCGGCATCCTACAATGAGCAGTTCTTC.